Presented here are 5 T cell receptor beta chains from one specimen sequenced in a study of T-cell memory formation after mild COVID-19. TCRdb redid the calling of the 5' RACE reads with MiXCR, one entry per CDR3 protein. The sample yields approximately 82,000 distinct CDR3 sequences, over 10% seen once. The sequenced sample consisted of PBMCs or a T cell subset sorted from them (not recorded which). The receptors derive from a man aged 18-30 years who had mild COVID-19 (a few samples of this study predate the infection). Cell type and time point are not known.

In its sample, this clonotype was seen many times. The chain carries TRBV5-1 and TRBJ2-7; 7 nucleotides match TRBD2. Germline V gene data show CDR1 as SGHRS and CDR2 as YFSETQ. This CDR3 is 13 amino acids long. J gave up 6 bases and V 0 bases, and 3 bases lay outside the gene matches. For the CDR3, the DNA is TGCGCCAGCAGCTTGGGACTAGCTGCCGAGCAGTACGTC. Translated, it gives CASSLGLAAEQYV.

The rearrangement links TRBV5-1 to TRBJ2-3; D is possibly TRBD2 (6 bases). V was pared by 0 bases and J by 0 bases, with 8 bases between. The germline V gene encodes CDR1 SGHRS and CDR2 YFSETQ. The CDR3 consists of 15 residues. The CDR3 DNA reads TGCGCCAGCAGCTTGGCAGGGACTAGCACAGATACGCAGTATTTT. Its protein is CASSLAGTSTDTQYF.

This chain connects TRBV7-2 to TRBJ2-5; D is possibly TRBD2 (6 bases). Trimming stripped 8 bases from V and 9 bases from J, with 19 bases between. The germline V gene has CDR1 SGHTA and CDR2 FQGNSA. The CDR3 runs 13 residues. The CDR3 DNA is TGTGCCAGCGGATACCGGGACTCGTACCCCCAGTACTTC. It yields the protein CASGYRDSYPQYF.

This clonotype has more than one count but fewer than ten. This chain's CDR3 is CASSLVDPEAFF. The CDR3, as DNA: TGTGCCAGCAGCTTAGTCGACCCTGAAGCTTTCTTT. This chain links TRBV7-9 with TRBJ1-1; D unresolved. The CDR3 length is 12 residues. Trimming shortened V by 1 base and J by 6 bases, and 6 bases separated the two germline ends. Germline CDR1 SEHNR, CDR2 FQNEAQ (reference sequence).

V usage is TRBV7-9 and J usage is TRBJ2-2; no firm D call. V was pared by 8 bases and J by 7 bases, with 17 bases between. The CDR3 is 14 residues long. Germline loops: CDR1 SEHNR, CDR2 FQNEAQ (reference sequence). This CDR3 is CASRTRGDHGELFF. In nucleotides, the CDR3 is TGTGCCAGCCGCACTCGTGGGGATCACGGGGAGCTGTTTTTT.